This T cell receptor (beta chain) was documented in a study of CD8+CD57+ T cells in acquired aplastic anemia. In its sample, this clonotype was seen many times. The germline V and J ends were trimmed by 5 bases and 8 bases, with 18 bases remaining between them. Looked up from germline, CDR1 is GTSNPN and CDR2 is SVGIG (reference sequence). CDR3 length equals 13 residues. TCR beta VDJ and CDR3 profiling used genomic DNA as template. TCRdb analysed the reads with MiXCR anew, one entry per CDR3 protein. The sample consists of under 150,000 distinct CDR3 sequences, 35% to 50% of them appearing once. This chain uses TRBV30 with TRBJ1-2, with a tentative D call TRBD1 (5 bases). The sequenced sample was sorted CD4+, CD8+, or CD8+CD57+ T cells (not recorded which) from PBMCs. This clonotype was sampled from a human donor in good health, serving as a control. Here the CDR3 reads CAWERLQGGGYTF. CDR3 nucleotide sequence: TGTGCCTGGGAACGACTGCAGGGTGGAGGCTACACCTTC.